The T cell receptor (beta chain) under discussion was sequenced for a study of blood T cells in healthy people across ages. In the study overall: Template switching captured about one barcoded beta molecule per two T cells.

The people who gave samples were healthy Caucasians from Russia, aged roughly 6 to 95. Each sample used at least 7 million PBMCs. Next came a second PCR, run for roughly 6 to 11 cycles, which used a sample-barcoded 5' primer along with a J-beta primer mix. Every cDNA was tagged by a template-switch adaptor with 12 random nucleotides. TCRdb fed the 5' RACE reads into MiXCR, producing one record per CDR3 protein. The sample records about 800,000 distinct CDR3 sequences, 55% to 70% being singletons. Germline CDR1 reads MNHNY; CDR2 reads SVGAGI (reference sequence). The CDR3 runs 15 residues. Deletions cut 4 bases from V and 1 base from J, with 13 bases between.

Specimen: blood. The receptor was isolated from a man aged 30 to 45 in good health. V and J are TRBV6-6 and TRBJ1-1, with a tentative D call TRBD1 (6 bases). CDR3: CASSSPGGQNTEAFF. CDR3 in DNA: TGTGCCAGCAGTTCGCCGGGGGGACAGAACACTGAAGCTTTCTTT.